The entry below describes one T cell receptor beta chain. This sample stems from a study of patients and donors after allogeneic stem cell transplantation. TCRdb passed the RT-PCR reads through MiXCR, listing each CDR3 protein once. In the table there are approximately 160,000 distinct CDR3 sequences, 30% of which are singletons. The TCR originated in a human donor who was either an allogeneic HSCT recipient or a stem cell or donor lymphocyte infusion donor (not recorded which). It is not recorded whose cells these are; they may come from a transplant donor. Sequenced sample: blood, either unsorted or a sorted T cell fraction (not recorded which).

CDR3 nucleotide sequence: TGTGCCAGCAGTCCTAGCGGCTTATGGACCCAGTACTTC. It encodes CASSPSGLWTQYF. The chain has TRBV6-2 or TRBV6-3 and TRBJ2-5; 7 bases match TRBD2. Germline assignment: CDR1 MNHEY and CDR2 SVGEGT. Trimming removed 5 bases from V and 7 bases from J; junction bases left unmatched: 7. CDR3 length: 13 amino acids.